This is a list of T cell receptor beta chains from one sample in a study of shared clonotypes between healthy human individuals. The assay was immunoSEQ multiplex PCR, and TCRdb's table has in-frame clones only and misses some. The sample lists under 150,000 clones, approximately 70% occurring once. The material sequenced was memory CD8+ T cells sorted from blood. Source of these receptors: a woman aged 30 to 39 in good health. The CDR3 runs from the conserved cysteine through the conserved F or W.

V gene,CDR3 length,CDR3 protein
TRBV19,14,CASSTGDFTDTQYF
TRBV6-6,14,CASSSDYLNTEAFF
TRBV5-6,14,CASSLGGDFYEQYF
TRBV7-9,15,CASSPVLGASNEQFF
TRBV19,16,CASSILLTGRGNTIYF
TRBV4-2,15,CASSLELGAYNEQFF
TRBV15,15,CATSRAPGSTYEQYF
TRBV7-9,14,CASSHVQGLYEQYF
TRBV5-1,14,CASSLARLGDEQYF
TRBV30,15,CAWRPAGDLNTEAFF
TRBV6-1,14,CASTQRAMNTEAFF
TRBV2,16,CASSESATTGYQPQHF
TRBV11-2,14,CASSLAGGGQPQHF
TRBV6-4,20,CASSDPDGVAGEIVVDTQYF
TRBV29-1,14,CSVEGGLDPYEQYF
TRBV29-1,14,CSVDAIPGGTGYTF
TRBV6-1,13,CASRPGQSNEQFF
TRBV7-8,13,CALTGRNTGELFF
TRBV7-7,13,CASSLGVDNEQFF
TRBV7-8,15,CASSMGLAGMETQYF
TRBV2,15,CASSSTGSGNQPQHF
TRBV19,15,CASRPSLGAANEQFF
TRBV6-5,15,CASSPWQGAVGELFF
TRBV29-1,14,CSAHTGTGNYGYTF
TRBV6-5,15,CASSLSGSEAGELFF
TRBV5-6,17,CASSRGQQGVANYGYTF
TRBV30,13,CAWSEAGHTEAFF
TRBV10-3,14,CAIKLAGGYGEQFF
TRBV7-7,16,CASSSKPQSRANVLTF
TRBV11-3,13,CASSLRGSTEAFF
TRBV7-3,20,CASSLRPSTGWFPGANVLTF
TRBV9,15,CASSANWLALDTQYF
TRBV27,15,CASSLGLFRTYEQYF
TRBV27,12,CASSPSWDTQYF
TRBV27,17,CASSFQTSGRRAETQYF
TRBV28,15,CASRPKTSGNTEAFF
TRBV27,14,CASSLISGMSEQYF
TRBV4-2,15,CASSWAYRESDEQYF
TRBV5-4,13,CASSWARGETQYF
TRBV25-1,14,CASSDSEGTYEQYF
TRBV28,12,CASRTGDQPQHF
TRBV27,12,CASRDYINEQFF